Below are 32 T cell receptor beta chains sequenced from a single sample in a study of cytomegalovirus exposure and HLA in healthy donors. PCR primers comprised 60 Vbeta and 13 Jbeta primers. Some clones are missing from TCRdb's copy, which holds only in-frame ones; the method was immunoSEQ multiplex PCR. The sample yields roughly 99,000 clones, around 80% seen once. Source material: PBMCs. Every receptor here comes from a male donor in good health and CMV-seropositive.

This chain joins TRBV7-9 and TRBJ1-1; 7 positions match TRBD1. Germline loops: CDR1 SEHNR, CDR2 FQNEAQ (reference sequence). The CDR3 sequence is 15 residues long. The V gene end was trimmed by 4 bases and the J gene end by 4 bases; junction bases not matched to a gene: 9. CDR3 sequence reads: CASSSDDREVTEAFF. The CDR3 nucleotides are TGTGCCAGCAGCTCAGACGACAGGGAGGTCACTGAAGCTTTCTTT.

The CDR3 sequence is CASSLPGTEQYF. DNA for the CDR3: TGCGCCAGCAGCTTGCCCGGTACCGAGCAGTACTTC. The chain joins TRBV5-1 to TRBJ2-7, with D uncertain. The CDR3 consists of 12 residues. CDR1 SGHRS and CDR2 YFSETQ come from the germline V gene. V lost 1 base, J lost 6 bases, and 8 bases lay in between. Together with reference TRBV5-1 and TRBJ2-7, the CDR3 gives the full variable domain: KAGVTQTPRYLIKTRGQQVTLSCSPISGHRSVSWYQQTPGQGLQFLFEYFSETQRNKGNFPGRFSGRQFSNSRSEMNVSTLELGDSALYLCASSLPGTEQYFGPGTRLTVT.

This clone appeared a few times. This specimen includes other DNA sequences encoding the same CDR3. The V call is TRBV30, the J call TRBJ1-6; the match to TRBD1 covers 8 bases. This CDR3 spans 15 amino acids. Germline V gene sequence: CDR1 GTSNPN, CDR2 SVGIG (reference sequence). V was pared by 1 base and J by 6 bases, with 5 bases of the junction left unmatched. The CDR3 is CAWSGQGSFNSPLHF. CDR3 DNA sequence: TGTGCCTGGAGTGGACAGGGGAGCTTTAATTCACCCCTCCACTTT. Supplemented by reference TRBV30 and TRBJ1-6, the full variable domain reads SQTIHQWPATLVQPVGSPLSLECTVEGTSNPNLYWYRQAAGRGLQLLFYSVGIGQISSEVPQNLSASRPQDRQFILSSKKLLLSDSGFYLCAWSGQGSFNSPLHFGNGTRLTVT.

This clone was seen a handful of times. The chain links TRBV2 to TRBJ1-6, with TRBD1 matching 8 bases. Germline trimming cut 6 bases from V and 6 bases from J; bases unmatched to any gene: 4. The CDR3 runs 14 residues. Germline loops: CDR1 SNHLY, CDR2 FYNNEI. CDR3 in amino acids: CASRDRASNSPLHF. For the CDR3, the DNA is TGTGCCAGCAGGGACAGGGCAAGTAATTCACCCCTCCACTTT.

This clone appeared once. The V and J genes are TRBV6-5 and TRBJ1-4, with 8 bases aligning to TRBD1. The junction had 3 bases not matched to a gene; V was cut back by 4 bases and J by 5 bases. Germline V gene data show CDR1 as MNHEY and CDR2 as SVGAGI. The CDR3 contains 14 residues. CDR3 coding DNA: TGTGCCAGCAGTTGGACAGGGACGAATGAAAAACTGTTTTTT. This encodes CASSWTGTNEKLFF.

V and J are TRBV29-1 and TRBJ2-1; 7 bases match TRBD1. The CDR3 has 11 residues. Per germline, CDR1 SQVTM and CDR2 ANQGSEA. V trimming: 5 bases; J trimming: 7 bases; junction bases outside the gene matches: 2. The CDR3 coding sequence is TGCAGCGTTCCACAGGGGAATGAGCAGTTCTTC. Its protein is CSVPQGNEQFF.

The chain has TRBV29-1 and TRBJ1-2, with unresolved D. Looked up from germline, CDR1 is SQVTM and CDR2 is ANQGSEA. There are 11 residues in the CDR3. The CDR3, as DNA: TGCGTCCCTGTAGTCAACTATGGCTACACCTTC. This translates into CVPVVNYGYTF.

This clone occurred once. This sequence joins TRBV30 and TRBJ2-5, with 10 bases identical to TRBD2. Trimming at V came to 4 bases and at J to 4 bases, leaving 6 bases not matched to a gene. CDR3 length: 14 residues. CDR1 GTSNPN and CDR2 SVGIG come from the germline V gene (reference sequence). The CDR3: CAWTSGGAGETQYF. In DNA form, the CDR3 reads TGTGCCTGGACCAGCGGGGGGGCGGGAGAGACCCAGTACTTC.

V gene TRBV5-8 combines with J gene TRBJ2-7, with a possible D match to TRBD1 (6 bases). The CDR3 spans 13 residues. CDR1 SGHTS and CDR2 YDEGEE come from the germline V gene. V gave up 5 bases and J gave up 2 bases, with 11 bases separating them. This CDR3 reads CASSYRDTYEQYF. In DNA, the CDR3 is TGTGCCAGCAGTTACAGGGATACCTACGAGCAGTACTTC.

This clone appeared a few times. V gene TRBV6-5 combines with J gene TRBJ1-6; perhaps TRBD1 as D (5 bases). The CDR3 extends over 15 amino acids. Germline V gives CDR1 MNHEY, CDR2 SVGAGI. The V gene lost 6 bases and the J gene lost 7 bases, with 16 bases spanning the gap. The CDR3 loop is CASRTDGGMNSPLHF. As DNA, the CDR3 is TGTGCCAGCAGGACCGACGGGGGGATGAATTCACCCCTCCACTTT.

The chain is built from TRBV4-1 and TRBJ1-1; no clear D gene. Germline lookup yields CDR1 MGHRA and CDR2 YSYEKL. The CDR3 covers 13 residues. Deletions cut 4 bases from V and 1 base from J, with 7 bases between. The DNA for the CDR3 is TGCGCCAGCAGCCCTACTACGAACACTGAAGCTTTCTTT. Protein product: CASSPTTNTEAFF.

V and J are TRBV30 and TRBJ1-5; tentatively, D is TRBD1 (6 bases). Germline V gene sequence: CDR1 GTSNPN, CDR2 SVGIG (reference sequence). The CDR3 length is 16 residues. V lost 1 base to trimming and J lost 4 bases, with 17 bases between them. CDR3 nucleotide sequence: TGTGCCTGGAGTGGGGGAACAGGGAGGGTTAATCAGCCCCAGCATTTT. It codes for CAWSGGTGRVNQPQHF. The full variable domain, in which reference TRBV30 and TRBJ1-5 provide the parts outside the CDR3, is SQTIHQWPATLVQPVGSPLSLECTVEGTSNPNLYWYRQAAGRGLQLLFYSVGIGQISSEVPQNLSASRPQDRQFILSSKKLLLSDSGFYLCAWSGGTGRVNQPQHFGDGTRLSIL.

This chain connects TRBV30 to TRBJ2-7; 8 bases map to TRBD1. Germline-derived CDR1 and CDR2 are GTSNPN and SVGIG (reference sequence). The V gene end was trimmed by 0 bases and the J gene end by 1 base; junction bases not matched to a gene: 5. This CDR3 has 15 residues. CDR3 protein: CAWSVLWTGSYEQYF. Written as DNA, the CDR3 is TGTGCCTGGAGTGTACTTTGGACAGGGTCCTACGAGCAGTACTTC.

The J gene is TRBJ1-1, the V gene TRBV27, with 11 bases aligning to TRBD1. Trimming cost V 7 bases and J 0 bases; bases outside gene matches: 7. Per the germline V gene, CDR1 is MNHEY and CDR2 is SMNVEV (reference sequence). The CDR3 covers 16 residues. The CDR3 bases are TGTGCCAGCATTTGGGGACAGGGGGGATTGAACACTGAAGCTTTCTTT. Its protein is CASIWGQGGLNTEAFF.

CDR3: CASATVNTGELFF. As DNA, the CDR3 is TGTGCCAGCGCGACAGTGAACACCGGGGAGCTGTTTTTT. The chain carries TRBV19 and TRBJ2-2, with D possibly matching TRBD1 (5 bases). The CDR3 spans 13 residues. Germline V CDR1 and CDR2: LNHDA, SQIVND (reference sequence). The germline V and J ends were trimmed by 9 bases and 1 base, with 9 bases remaining between them.

The CDR3 reads CASSPTGGASYEQYF. CDR3 DNA: TGTGCCAGCAGTCCGACAGGGGGGGCCTCCTACGAGCAGTACTTC. The rearrangement uses TRBV6-1 and TRBJ2-7, with TRBD1 matching 9 bases. Germline V gene data show CDR1 as MNHNS and CDR2 as SASEGT. The V segment lost 5 bases and the J segment 0 bases; nucleotides outside the gene matches: 5. This CDR3 has 15 amino acids.

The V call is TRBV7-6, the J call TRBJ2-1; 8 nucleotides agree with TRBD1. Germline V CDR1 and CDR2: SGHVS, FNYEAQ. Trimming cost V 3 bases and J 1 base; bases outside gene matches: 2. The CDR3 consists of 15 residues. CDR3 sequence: CASSFNRGSYNEQFF. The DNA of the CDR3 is TGTGCCAGCAGCTTTAACAGGGGGTCCTACAATGAGCAGTTCTTC.

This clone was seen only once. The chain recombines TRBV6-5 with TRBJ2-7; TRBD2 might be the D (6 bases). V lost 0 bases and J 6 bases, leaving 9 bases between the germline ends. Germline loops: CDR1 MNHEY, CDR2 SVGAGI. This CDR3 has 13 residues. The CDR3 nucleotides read TGTGCCAGCAGTTACTCGCGGGGCACCGAGCAGTACTTC. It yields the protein CASSYSRGTEQYF.

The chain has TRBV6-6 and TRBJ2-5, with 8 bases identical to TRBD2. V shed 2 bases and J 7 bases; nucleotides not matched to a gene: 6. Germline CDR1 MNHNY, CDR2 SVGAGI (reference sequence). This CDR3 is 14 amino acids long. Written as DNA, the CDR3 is TGTGCCAGCAGTTACGGCGGGGGGCCCCCGACCCAGTACTTC. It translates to CASSYGGGPPTQYF.

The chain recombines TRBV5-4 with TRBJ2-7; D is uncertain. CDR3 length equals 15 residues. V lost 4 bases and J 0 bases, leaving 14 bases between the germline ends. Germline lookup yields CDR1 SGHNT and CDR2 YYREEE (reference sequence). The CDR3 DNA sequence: TGTGCCAGCAGCCAAAATTTCTTTAGCTCCTACGAGCAGTACTTC. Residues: CASSQNFFSSYEQYF.

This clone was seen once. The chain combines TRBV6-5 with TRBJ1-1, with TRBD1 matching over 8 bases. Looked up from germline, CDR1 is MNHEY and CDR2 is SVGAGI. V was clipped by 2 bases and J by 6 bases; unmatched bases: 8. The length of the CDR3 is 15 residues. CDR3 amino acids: CASSYGRGLRSEAFF. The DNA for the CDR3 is TGTGCCAGCAGTTACGGCAGGGGGCTAAGGTCTGAAGCTTTCTTT.

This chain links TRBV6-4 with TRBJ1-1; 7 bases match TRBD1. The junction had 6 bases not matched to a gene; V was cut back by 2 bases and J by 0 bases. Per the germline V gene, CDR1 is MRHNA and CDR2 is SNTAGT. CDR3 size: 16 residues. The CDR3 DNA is TGTGCCAGCAGTGACCACTGGACAGGAGTGAACACTGAAGCTTTCTTT. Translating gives CASSDHWTGVNTEAFF.

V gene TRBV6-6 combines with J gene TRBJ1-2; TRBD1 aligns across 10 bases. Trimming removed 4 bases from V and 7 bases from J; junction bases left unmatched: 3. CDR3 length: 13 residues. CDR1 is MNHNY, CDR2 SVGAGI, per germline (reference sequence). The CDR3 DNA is TGTGCCAGCAGTTTCCGGGACAGGGGTGGCTACACCTTC. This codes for CASSFRDRGGYTF.

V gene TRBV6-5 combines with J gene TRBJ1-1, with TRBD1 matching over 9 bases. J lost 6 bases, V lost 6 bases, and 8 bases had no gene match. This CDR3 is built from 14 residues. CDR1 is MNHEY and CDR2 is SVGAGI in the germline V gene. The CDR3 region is CASRPGTGRSEAFF. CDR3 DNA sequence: TGTGCCAGCAGGCCCGGGACAGGGAGGTCTGAAGCTTTCTTT.

CDR3 sequence reads: CASSQDFGQGTNEKLFF. The CDR3 nucleotides read TGCGCCAGCAGCCAAGATTTTGGGCAGGGGACTAATGAAAAACTGTTTTTT. V is TRBV4-1 and J is TRBJ1-4, with D tentatively TRBD1 (6 bases). In germline, CDR1 is MGHRA, CDR2 YSYEKL. The CDR3 extends over 17 amino acids. V was cut by 0 bases and J by 2 bases, with 13 bases left in between.

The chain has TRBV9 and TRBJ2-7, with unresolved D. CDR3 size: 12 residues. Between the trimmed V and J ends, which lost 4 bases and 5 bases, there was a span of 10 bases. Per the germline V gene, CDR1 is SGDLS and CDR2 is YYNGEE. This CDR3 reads CASSKSTDEQYF. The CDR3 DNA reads TGTGCCAGCAGCAAATCCACGGACGAGCAGTACTTC.

The chain's CDR3 is CSASGLRDTEAFF. The CDR3, as DNA: TGCAGCGCCTCGGGACTGAGGGACACTGAAGCTTTCTTT. This sequence joins TRBV29-1 and TRBJ1-1, with a tentative D call TRBD1 (5 bases). The V gene's germline CDR1 is SQVTM and CDR2 ANQGSEA. This CDR3 contains 13 residues. The V and J ends lost 7 bases and 3 bases respectively, with 15 bases between them. Combining the CDR3 with reference TRBV29-1 and TRBJ1-1 gives the whole variable domain SAVISQKPSRDICQRGTSLTIQCQVDSQVTMMFWYRQQPGQSLTLIATANQGSEATYESGFVIDKFPISRPNLTFSTLTVSNMSPEDSSIYLCSASGLRDTEAFFGQGTRLTVV.

The CDR3 spells CASSPTGDLYNEQFF. The CDR3 coding sequence is TGTGCCAGCTCACCCACAGGGGACCTCTACAATGAGCAGTTCTTC. The chain couples TRBV18 to TRBJ2-1, with 7 nucleotides matching TRBD1. The germline V gene encodes CDR1 KGHSH and CDR2 LQKENI. The CDR3 consists of 15 residues. J gave up 3 bases and V 3 bases, and 5 bases lay outside the gene matches.

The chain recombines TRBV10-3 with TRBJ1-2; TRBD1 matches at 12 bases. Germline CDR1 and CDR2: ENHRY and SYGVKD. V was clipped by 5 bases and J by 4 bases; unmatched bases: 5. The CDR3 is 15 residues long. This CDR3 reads CAISPGQGAGYGYTF. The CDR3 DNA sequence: TGTGCCATCAGTCCGGGACAGGGGGCCGGCTATGGCTACACCTTC.

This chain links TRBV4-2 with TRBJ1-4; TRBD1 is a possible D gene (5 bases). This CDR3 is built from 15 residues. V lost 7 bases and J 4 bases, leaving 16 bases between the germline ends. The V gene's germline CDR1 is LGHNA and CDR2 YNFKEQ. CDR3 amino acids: CASNLREGSNEKLFF. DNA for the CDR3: TGTGCCAGCAACCTCAGGGAGGGAAGTAATGAAAAACTGTTTTTT.

The CDR3 DNA follows: TGTGCCAGCACCCCAGGACAGGGGAATGAAAAACTGTTTTTT. It yields the protein CASTPGQGNEKLFF. The chain combines TRBV11-2 with TRBJ1-4; 9 nucleotides match TRBD1. Germline V lookup: CDR1 SGHAT, CDR2 FQNNGV. This CDR3 region has 14 residues. V was pared by 7 bases and J by 5 bases, with 5 bases of the junction left unmatched.

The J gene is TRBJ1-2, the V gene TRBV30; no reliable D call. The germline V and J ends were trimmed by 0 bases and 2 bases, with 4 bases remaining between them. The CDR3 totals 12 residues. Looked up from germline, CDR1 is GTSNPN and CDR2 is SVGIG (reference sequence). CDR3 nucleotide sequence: TGTGCCTGGAGTGTACTCAACTATGGCTACACCTTC. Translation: CAWSVLNYGYTF. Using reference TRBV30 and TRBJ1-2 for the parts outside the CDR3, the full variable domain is SQTIHQWPATLVQPVGSPLSLECTVEGTSNPNLYWYRQAAGRGLQLLFYSVGIGQISSEVPQNLSASRPQDRQFILSSKKLLLSDSGFYLCAWSVLNYGYTFGSGTRLTVV.